This note documents a single T cell receptor beta chain sequence. Its antigen is not known. Generated by immunoSEQ multiplex PCR, the TCRdb table keeps only in-frame clones and is missing some. The data show about 180,000 clones, with around nine tenths seen just once and approximately 6% held by the top ten. This specimen comes from a study of Ad26.COV2.S vaccination and SARS-CoV-2 variants. Study-wide points: It was vaccine recipients, not placebo recipients, who had the higher spike-specific TCR breadth. In TCR breadth and depth analyses, total T cell responses may have been underestimated. Measurement of non-spike TCR breadth gave similar results in vaccine and placebo recipients.

The CDR3 covers 11 residues. Trimming shortened V by 6 bases and J by 5 bases, and 11 bases separated the two germline ends. Per the germline V gene, CDR1 is SQVTM and CDR2 is ANQGSEA. The TCR sequence derives from a human donor who had recovered from COVID-19. The chain links TRBV29-1 to TRBJ2-7; perhaps TRBD2 as D (5 bases). This specimen was peripheral blood, taken after recovery from COVID-19. In nucleotides, the CDR3 is TGCAGCGTATCCCTACTAGACGAGCAGTACTTC. Its protein product is CSVSLLDEQYF.